These T cell receptor beta chains were read from a single sample in a study of human T cells and chemical hapten exposure. MiXCR was run by TCRdb on the RACE reads, yielding one entry per CDR3 protein. Among fewer than 300,000 distinct CDR3 sequences listed, approximately 8.6% were seen once. This material consisted of whole blood, taken in connection with sensitization to the hapten diphenylcyclopropenone (DPC). Every receptor here comes from a woman aged 35 to 49 with alopecia areata. Some clones in this sample may be carry-over from other donors' samples. CDR3s leave out the opening cysteine and the closing phenylalanine or tryptophan.

cdr3_length,v_call,cdr3_aa
13,TRBV6-5,ASSYSRQAGQPQH
17,TRBV7-8,ASSPAKGHLASGANVLT
13,TRBV7-7,ASSPRHHVFGELF
12,TRBV18,ASSPRGFQETQY
12,TRBV7-9,ASRRQGHADTQY
12,TRBV24-1,ATSDYTSVNEQF
13,TRBV12-3/TRBV12-4,ASTPLGISGNTIY
13,TRBV7-8,ASSLVQGGTYEQY
12,TRBV7-3,ASSQGHSNTEAF
11,TRBV24-1,ATSDLVRNEQF
14,TRBV4-1,ASRLTSGRAGNIQY
13,TRBV27,ASSLSSADNSPLH
10,TRBV29-1,SVEDGGSGYT
10,TRBV6-5,ASSDHTDTQY
10,TRBV12-3/TRBV12-4,ASSSDYGELF
13,TRBV27,ASSLVPWVKNIQY
15,TRBV4-3,ASSQEARRGTTGELF
13,TRBV5-6,ASSLGPVSTDTQY
11,TRBV28,ASSFTGNTEAF
13,TRBV7-2,ASSYGTRSNQPQH
13,TRBV12-3/TRBV12-4,ASSTGGQGGTEAF
12,TRBV27,ASSLATVGNEQY
13,TRBV24-1,ATSKTGEGYNEQF
13,TRBV28,ASSARGTGSDTQY
12,TRBV11-2,ASSSRTAGNTIY
12,TRBV5-1,ASSSSGSPAEAF
12,TRBV29-1,SVAAGVPTDTQY
12,TRBV20-1,SASGAGQHYGYT
18,TRBV27,ASSPISNARTSGDTDTQY
13,TRBV27,ASSLKRQGETEAF
11,TRBV28,ASGSYPREGQS
11,TRBV20-1,SALLGNQETQY
14,TRBV7-2,ASSLGGLAGVNEQF
12,TRBV4-3,ASSHRGQSYGYT
10,TRBV4-2,ASSQEGVTQY
14,TRBV4-3,ASSQERSGGLGTQY
13,TRBV13,ASSSNAGAKNIQY
13,TRBV12-3/TRBV12-4,ASSFSDREGGELF
13,TRBV9,ASSAPTGRTGELF
10,TRBV6-2/TRBV6-3,ASSTAGPGQF
13,TRBV4-1,ASSQARGSGYGYT
14,TRBV20-1,SARDWLAGGPNEQF
13,TRBV10-3,AISGGQGAGQPQH
13,TRBV7-9,ASSLQLAGGGEQY
13,TRBV12-3/TRBV12-4,ASRLTHSGANVLT
12,TRBV5-6,ASRSRGPGTEAF
10,TRBV28,ASSLLGLRYT
12,TRBV29-1,SVRQGENTGELF
14,TRBV9,ASSVVTGVSYNEQF
13,TRBV12-3/TRBV12-4,ASSFRGAGANVLT
12,TRBV5-1,ASSLAGDGQPQH
19,TRBV7-2,ASSSPKAGLAGFIAKNIQY
11,TRBV7-9,ASSRLGTDTQY
15,TRBV11-3,ASSLVYQRDSTDTQY
11,TRBV7-2,ASSSRQGYGYT